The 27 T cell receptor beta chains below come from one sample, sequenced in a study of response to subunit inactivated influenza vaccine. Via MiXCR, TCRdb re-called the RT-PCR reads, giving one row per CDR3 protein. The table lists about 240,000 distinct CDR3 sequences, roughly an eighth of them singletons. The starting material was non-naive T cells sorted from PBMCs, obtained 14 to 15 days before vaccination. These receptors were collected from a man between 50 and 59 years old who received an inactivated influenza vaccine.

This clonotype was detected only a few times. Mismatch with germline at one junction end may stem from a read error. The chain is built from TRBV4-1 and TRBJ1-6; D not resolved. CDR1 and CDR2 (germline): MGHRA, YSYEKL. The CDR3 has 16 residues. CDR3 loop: CASSKEGRSPYSPLHF. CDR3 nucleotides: TGCGCCAGCAGCAAAGAAGGGAGGAGCCCGTATTCACCCCTCCACTTT.

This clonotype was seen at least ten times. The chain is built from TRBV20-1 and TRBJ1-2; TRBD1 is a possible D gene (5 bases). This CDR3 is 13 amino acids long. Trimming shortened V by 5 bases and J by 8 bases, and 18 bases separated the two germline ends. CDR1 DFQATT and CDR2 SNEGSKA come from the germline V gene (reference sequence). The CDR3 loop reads CSASGHPEGGYTF. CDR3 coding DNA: TGCAGTGCTTCAGGACACCCTGAGGGCGGCTACACCTTC.

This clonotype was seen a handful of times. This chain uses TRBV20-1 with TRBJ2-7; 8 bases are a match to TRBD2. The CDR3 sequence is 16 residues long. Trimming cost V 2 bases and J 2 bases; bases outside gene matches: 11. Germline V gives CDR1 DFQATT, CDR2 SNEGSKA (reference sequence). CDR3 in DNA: TGCAGTGCTAGACCTCTACAGAGCGGGGGCACCTACGAGCAGTACTTC. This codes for CSARPLQSGGTYEQYF.

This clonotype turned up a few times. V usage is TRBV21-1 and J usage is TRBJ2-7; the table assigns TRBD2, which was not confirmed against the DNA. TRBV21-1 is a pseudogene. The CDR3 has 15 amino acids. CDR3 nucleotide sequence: TGTGCCAACCTGACTTCAGCGGGGGAAACCTACGAGCAGTACTTC. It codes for CANLTSAGETYEQYF.

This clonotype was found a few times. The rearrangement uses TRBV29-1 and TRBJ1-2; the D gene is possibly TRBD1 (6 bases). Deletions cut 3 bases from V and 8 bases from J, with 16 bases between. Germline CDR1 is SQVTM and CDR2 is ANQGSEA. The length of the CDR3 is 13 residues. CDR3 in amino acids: CSVEGGRGGGYTF. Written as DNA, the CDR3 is TGCAGCGTTGAGGGGGGGCGAGGCGGCGGCTACACCTTC.

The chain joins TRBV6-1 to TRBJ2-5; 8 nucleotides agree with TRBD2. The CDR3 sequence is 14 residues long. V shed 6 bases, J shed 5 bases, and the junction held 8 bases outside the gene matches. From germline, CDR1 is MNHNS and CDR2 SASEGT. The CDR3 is CASSGGARFETQYF. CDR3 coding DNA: TGTGCCAGCAGCGGGGGGGCTCGGTTTGAGACCCAGTACTTC.

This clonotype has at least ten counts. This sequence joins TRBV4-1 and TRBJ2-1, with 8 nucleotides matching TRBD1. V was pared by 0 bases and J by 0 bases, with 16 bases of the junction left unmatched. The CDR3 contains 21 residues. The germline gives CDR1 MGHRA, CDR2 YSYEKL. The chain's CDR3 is CASSQELRTGLIGSSYNEQFF. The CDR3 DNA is TGCGCCAGCAGCCAAGAGCTACGGACAGGGCTAATTGGAAGCTCCTACAATGAGCAGTTCTTC.

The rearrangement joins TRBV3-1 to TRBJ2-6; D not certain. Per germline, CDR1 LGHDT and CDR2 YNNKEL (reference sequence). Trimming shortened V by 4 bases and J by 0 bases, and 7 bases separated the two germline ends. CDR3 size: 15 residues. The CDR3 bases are TGTGCCAGCAGCCCCACTCCCTCTGGGGCCAACGTCCTGACTTTC. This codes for CASSPTPSGANVLTF. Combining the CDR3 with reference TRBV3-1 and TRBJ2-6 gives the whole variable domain DTAVSQTPKYLVTQMGNDKSIKCEQNLGHDTMYWYKQDSKKFLKIMFSYNNKELIINETVPNRFSPKSPDKAHLNLHINSLELGDSAVYFCASSPTPSGANVLTFGAGSRLTVL.

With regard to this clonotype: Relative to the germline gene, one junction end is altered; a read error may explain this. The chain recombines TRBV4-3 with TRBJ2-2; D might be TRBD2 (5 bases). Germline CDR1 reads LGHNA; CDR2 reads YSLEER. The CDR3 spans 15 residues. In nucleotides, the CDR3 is TGCGCCAGCAGCCAAGACGTTGGCTCCCCCGGGGAGCTGCTTTTT. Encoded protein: CASSQDVGSPGELLF.

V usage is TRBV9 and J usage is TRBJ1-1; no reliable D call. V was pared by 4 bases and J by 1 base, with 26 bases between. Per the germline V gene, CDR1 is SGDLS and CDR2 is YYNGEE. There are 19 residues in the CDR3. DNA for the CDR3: TGTGCCAGCAGCCCCCGTTCAGCGCAGGTGGTTTCTCGGAACACTGAAGCTTTCTTT. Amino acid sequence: CASSPRSAQVVSRNTEAFF.

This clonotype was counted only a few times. The CDR3 nucleotides read TGTGCCACCAGTGATTTCTCTAGCGGTCAATACAATGAGCAGTTCTTC. Translated: CATSDFSSGQYNEQFF. The V gene is TRBV24-1, the J gene TRBJ2-1; 7 nucleotides agree with TRBD2. The CDR3 totals 16 residues. V lost 1 base, J lost 4 bases, and 6 bases stayed unmatched. Per the germline V gene, CDR1 is KGHDR and CDR2 is SFDVKD.

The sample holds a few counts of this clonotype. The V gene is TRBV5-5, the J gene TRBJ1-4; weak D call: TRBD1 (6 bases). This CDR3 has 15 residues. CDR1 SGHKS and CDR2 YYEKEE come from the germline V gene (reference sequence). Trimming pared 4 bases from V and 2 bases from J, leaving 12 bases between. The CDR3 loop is CASSNHRATNEKLFF. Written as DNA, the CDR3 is TGTGCCAGCAGCAACCACAGGGCCACTAATGAAAAACTGTTTTTT. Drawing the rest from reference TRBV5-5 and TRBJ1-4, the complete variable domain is DAGVTQSPTHLIKTRGQQVTLRCSPISGHKSVSWYQQVLGQGPQFIFQYYEKEERGRGNFPDRFSARQFPNYSSELNVNALLLGDSALYLCASSNHRATNEKLFFGSGTQLSVL.

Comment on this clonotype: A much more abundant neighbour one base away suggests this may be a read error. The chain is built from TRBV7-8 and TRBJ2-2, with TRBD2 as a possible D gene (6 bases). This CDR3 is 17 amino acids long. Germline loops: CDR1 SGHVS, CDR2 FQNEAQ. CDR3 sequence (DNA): TGTGACAGCAGCTTAGCAACGGGCGGGACCGACACCGGGGAGCTGTTTTTT. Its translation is CDSSLATGGTDTGELFF. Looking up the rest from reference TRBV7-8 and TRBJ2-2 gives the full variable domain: GAGVSQSPRYKVAKRGQDVALRCDPISGHVSLFWYQQALGQGPEFLTYFQNEAQLDKSGLPSDRFFAERPEGSVSTLKIQRTQQEDSAVYLCDSSLATGGTDTGELFFGEGSRLTVL.

The CDR3 loop is CASSLPPGETQYF. As DNA, the CDR3 is TGTGCCAGCAGCTTGCCCCCGGGGGAGACCCAGTACTTC. The chain uses TRBV7-8 and TRBJ2-5; possible D gene TRBD2, 5 bases. Germline loops: CDR1 SGHVS, CDR2 FQNEAQ. The ends were cut back, 3 bases at V and 5 bases at J, with 10 bases in the middle. CDR3 size: 13 residues.

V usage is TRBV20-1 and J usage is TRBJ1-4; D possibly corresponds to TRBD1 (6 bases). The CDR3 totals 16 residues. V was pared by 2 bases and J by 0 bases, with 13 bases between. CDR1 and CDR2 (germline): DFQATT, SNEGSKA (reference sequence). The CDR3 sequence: CSARRGQFATNEKLFF. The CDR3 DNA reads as TGCAGTGCTAGAAGAGGACAGTTTGCAACTAATGAAAAACTGTTTTTT.

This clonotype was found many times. The CDR3 is CASSPQENTQYF. The CDR3 bases are TGTGCCAGCAGCCCACAAGAAAATACGCAGTATTTT. This chain uses TRBV3-1 with TRBJ2-3; D gene ambiguous. This CDR3 contains 12 residues. CDR1 and CDR2 (germline): LGHDT, YNNKEL (reference sequence). V lost 4 bases to trimming and J lost 7 bases, with 9 bases between them.

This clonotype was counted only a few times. For the CDR3, the DNA is TGTGCCACCAGTGACCTCCGACATGGAGGATACAATGAGCAGTTCTTC. This sequence encodes CATSDLRHGGYNEQFF. This rearrangement joins TRBV24-1 to TRBJ2-1; a possible D gene is TRBD2 (5 bases). Per the germline V gene, CDR1 is KGHDR and CDR2 is SFDVKD. This CDR3 contains 16 residues. The V and J ends lost 4 bases and 4 bases respectively, with 16 bases between them.

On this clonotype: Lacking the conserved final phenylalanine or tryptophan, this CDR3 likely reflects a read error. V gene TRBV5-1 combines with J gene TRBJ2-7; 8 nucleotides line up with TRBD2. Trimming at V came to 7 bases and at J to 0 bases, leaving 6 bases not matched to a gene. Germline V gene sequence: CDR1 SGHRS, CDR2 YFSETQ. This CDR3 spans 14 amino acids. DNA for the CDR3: TGCGCCAGCGGAGAGGCGGGGGGCTCCTACGAGCAGTACCTC. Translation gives CASGEAGGSYEQYL.

CDR3 residues: CASSPGHPDSGNTIYF. The CDR3 DNA reads as TGCGCCAGCAGCCCGGGACACCCTGACTCTGGAAACACCATATATTTT. The chain combines TRBV4-3 with TRBJ1-3; possible D gene TRBD1, 6 bases. This CDR3 spans 16 amino acids. Trimming left V 4 bases short and J 0 bases short, with 13 bases between. Germline CDR1 reads LGHNA; CDR2 reads YSLEER.

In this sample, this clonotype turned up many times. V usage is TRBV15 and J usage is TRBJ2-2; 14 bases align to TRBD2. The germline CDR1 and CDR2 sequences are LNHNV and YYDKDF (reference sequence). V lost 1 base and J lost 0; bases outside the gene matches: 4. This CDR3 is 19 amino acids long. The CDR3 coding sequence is TGTGCCACCAGCAGAGTGGGACTAGCGGGAGTACCGAACACCGGGGAGCTGTTTTTT. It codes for CATSRVGLAGVPNTGELFF.

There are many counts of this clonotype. The CDR3 reads CASSQGTQGTEAFF. The CDR3 DNA reads TGTGCCAGCAGCCAAGGCACCCAAGGAACTGAAGCTTTCTTT. This chain joins TRBV3-1 and TRBJ1-1; D call uncertain. The CDR3 consists of 14 residues. The V and J ends lost 1 base and 5 bases respectively, with 11 bases between them. Germline V gene lookup returns CDR1 LGHDT and CDR2 YNNKEL (reference sequence).

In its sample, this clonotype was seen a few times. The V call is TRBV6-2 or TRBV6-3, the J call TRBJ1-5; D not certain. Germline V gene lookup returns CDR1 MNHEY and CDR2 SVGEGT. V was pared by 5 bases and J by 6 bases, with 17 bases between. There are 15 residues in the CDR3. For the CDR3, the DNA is TGTGCCAGCAGTCCAGACGGTCTAGGCGGTCAGCCCCAGCATTTT. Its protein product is CASSPDGLGGQPQHF.

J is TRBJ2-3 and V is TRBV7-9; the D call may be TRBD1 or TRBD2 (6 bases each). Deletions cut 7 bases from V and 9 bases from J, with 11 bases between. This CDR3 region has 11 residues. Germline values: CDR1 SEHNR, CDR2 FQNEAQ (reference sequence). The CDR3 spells CASTIGGTQYF. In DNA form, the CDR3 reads TGTGCCAGCACGATAGGGGGGACGCAGTATTTT. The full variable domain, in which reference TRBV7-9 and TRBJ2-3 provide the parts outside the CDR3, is DTGVSQNPRHKITKRGQNVTFRCDPISEHNRLYWYRQTLGQGPEFLTYFQNEAQLEKSRLLSDRFSAERPKGSFSTLEIQRTEQGDSAMYLCASTIGGTQYFGPGTRLTVL.

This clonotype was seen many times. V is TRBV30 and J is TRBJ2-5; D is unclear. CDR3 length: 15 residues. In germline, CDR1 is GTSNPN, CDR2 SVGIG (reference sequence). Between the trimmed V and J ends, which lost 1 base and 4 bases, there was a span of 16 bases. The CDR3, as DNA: TGTGCCTGGAGTGCCGACGTAGGTGGTGGAGAGACCCAGTACTTC. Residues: CAWSADVGGGETQYF.

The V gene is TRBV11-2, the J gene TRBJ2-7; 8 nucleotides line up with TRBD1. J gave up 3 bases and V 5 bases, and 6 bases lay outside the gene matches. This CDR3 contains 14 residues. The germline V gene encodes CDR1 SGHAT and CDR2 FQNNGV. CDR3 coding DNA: TGTGCCAGCAGCCCACACAGGGGGAGCTACGAGCAGTACTTC. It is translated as CASSPHRGSYEQYF.

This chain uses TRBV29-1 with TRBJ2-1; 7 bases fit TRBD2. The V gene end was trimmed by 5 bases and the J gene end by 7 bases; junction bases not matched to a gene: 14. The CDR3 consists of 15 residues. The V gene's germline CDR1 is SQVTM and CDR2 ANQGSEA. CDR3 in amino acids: CSVHRDYEARNEQFF. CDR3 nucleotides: TGCAGCGTTCACCGGGACTATGAGGCTCGGAATGAGCAGTTCTTC.

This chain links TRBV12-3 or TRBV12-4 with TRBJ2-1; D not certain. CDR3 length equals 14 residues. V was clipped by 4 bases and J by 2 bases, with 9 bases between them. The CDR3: CASSSMRTYNEQFF. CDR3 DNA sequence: TGTGCCAGCAGTTCGATGAGGACCTACAATGAGCAGTTCTTC.